Below, 29 T cell receptor beta chains from the same sample are listed, as sequenced in a study of shared clonotypes between healthy human individuals. Assay used: immunoSEQ multiplex PCR; TCRdb lists only in-frame clones, some missing. Among more than 2 million clones listed, 90% to 95% were seen once. Naive CD8 cells were CD45RO-negative, positively selected for CCR7, excluding terminally differentiated effector memory CD45RA+ cells. Sample: naive CD8+ T cells from PBMCs. These receptors were obtained from a man aged 18 to 35 in good health. Some clones in this sample may be carry-over from other donors' samples.

The table lists this clone with a count of one. The rearrangement joins TRBV5-6 to TRBJ2-7, with 9 positions matching TRBD1. Unmatched junction bases numbered 6, after V lost 3 bases and J lost 2 bases. Germline V gene lookup returns CDR1 SGHDT and CDR2 YYEEEE. The CDR3 length is 15 residues. The CDR3 DNA reads TGTGCCAGCAGCTCCCGGGACAGGGTCCCCTACGAGCAGTACTTC. Amino acids: CASSSRDRVPYEQYF.

This chain uses TRBV6-1 with TRBJ1-5; D is uncertain. The CDR3 loop spans 17 amino acids. V lost 1 base, J lost 0 bases, and 13 bases lay in between. The germline CDR1 and CDR2 sequences are MNHNS and SASEGT. CDR3 coding DNA: TGTGCCAGCAGTGAAGTCAGCGGCACCGGTAGCAATCAGCCCCAGCATTTT. Encoded protein: CASSEVSGTGSNQPQHF.

In the case of this clone: The same CDR3 is also encoded by other DNA sequences in this sample. The rearrangement joins TRBV7-3 to TRBJ2-7, with 11 bases identical to TRBD1. V lost 5 bases to trimming and J lost 7 bases; unmatched junction nucleotides: 7. CDR1 SGHTA and CDR2 FQGTGA come from the germline V gene. The CDR3 covers 14 residues. This CDR3 is CASSLGQGAYEQYF. CDR3 coding DNA: TGTGCCAGCAGCCTCGGACAGGGGGCGTATGAGCAGTACTTC.

This sequence joins TRBV7-9 and TRBJ2-2; D is perhaps TRBD1 or TRBD2 (6 bases each). Germline loops: CDR1 SEHNR, CDR2 FQNEAQ (reference sequence). V was trimmed by 3 bases and J by 6 bases, leaving 11 bases between them. CDR3 length: 14 residues. CDR3 in DNA: TGTGCCAGCAGCTTGGTTCGGGGGCCCGGGGAGCTGTTTTTT. Translated: CASSLVRGPGELFF.

On this clone: Other DNA sequences within the sample encode an identical CDR3. The V gene is TRBV19, the J gene TRBJ2-7, with D perhaps matching TRBD1 or TRBD2 (5 bases each). The CDR3 sequence is 15 residues long. Germline CDR1 reads LNHDA; CDR2 reads SQIVND (reference sequence). Trimming removed 3 bases from V and 3 bases from J, with 15 bases in between. CDR3 DNA sequence: TGTGCCAGTAGTATCCGCCAGGGAGTGGTCTACGAGCAGTACTTC. Translating it yields CASSIRQGVVYEQYF.

The chain is built from TRBV16 and TRBJ1-5; perhaps TRBD1 as D (5 bases). Germline values: CDR1 KGHSY, CDR2 FQNENV. The V end was cut by 4 bases, the J end by 5 bases, with 18 bases between. The CDR3 consists of 16 residues. In DNA form, the CDR3 reads TGTGCCAGCAGCCCTACCAGGGATCGAGGGGATCAGCCCCAGCATTTT. As protein: CASSPTRDRGDQPQHF.

The genes are TRBV6-6 and TRBJ2-4; a possible D gene is TRBD1 (5 bases). The V gene lost 2 bases and the J gene lost 2 bases, with 10 bases spanning the gap. This CDR3 comprises 15 residues. Looked up from germline, CDR1 is MNHNY and CDR2 is SVGAGI (reference sequence). DNA of the CDR3: TGTGCCAGCAGTTACGGACACGGTACCAAAAACATTCAGTACTTC. It translates to CASSYGHGTKNIQYF.

This clone was seen a single time. The chain has TRBV9 and TRBJ2-3; the D gene is possibly TRBD2 (6 bases). From germline, CDR1 is SGDLS and CDR2 YYNGEE. The CDR3 is 16 amino acids. V dropped 6 bases and J dropped 2 bases, with 19 bases sitting between them. DNA of the CDR3: TGTGCCAGCACCCCTGCGGCGGGAACTTTCACAGATACGCAGTATTTT. This translates into CASTPAAGTFTDTQYF.

This clone has only one observation. The V gene is TRBV5-1, the J gene TRBJ2-1; D is possibly TRBD1 (6 bases). The germline gives CDR1 SGHRS, CDR2 YFSETQ. The CDR3 has 12 residues. V lost 0 bases and J lost 14, with 12 bases in between. CDR3 DNA sequence: TGCGCCAGCAGCTTGGACAGGACAGATAAGTTCTTC. Translated: CASSLDRTDKFF.

This clone was detected a few times. This sequence joins TRBV10-3 and TRBJ1-1; no firm D call. Germline assignment: CDR1 ENHRY and CDR2 SYGVKD. Trimming took off 3 bases at V and 0 bases at J, with 8 bases between the two ends. This CDR3 contains 14 residues. The CDR3 sequence is CAISDVEMNTEAFF. Written as DNA, the CDR3 is TGTGCCATCAGTGACGTTGAAATGAACACTGAAGCTTTCTTT.

About this clone: Different DNA sequences within this sample yield the same CDR3. CDR3 region: CASSARLSYEQYF. The CDR3, as DNA: TGTGCCAGCAGTGCCAGATTAAGTTACGAGCAGTACTTC. V usage is TRBV6-1 and J usage is TRBJ2-7; D call uncertain. Germline loops: CDR1 MNHNS, CDR2 SASEGT. V was pared by 4 bases and J by 4 bases, with 11 bases between. The CDR3 extends over 13 amino acids.

This chain joins TRBV27 and TRBJ1-4, with D perhaps matching TRBD1 (6 bases). The CDR3 is 11 residues long. Trimming shortened V by 3 bases and J by 12 bases, and 8 bases separated the two germline ends. Germline CDR1 is MNHEY and CDR2 is SMNVEV (reference sequence). CDR3 coding DNA: TGTGCCAGCAGTTTTAGGGGGGAACTGTTTTTT. Residues: CASSFRGELFF.

The chain combines TRBV6-5 with TRBJ1-2, with 8 bases identical to TRBD1. The junction had 6 bases not matched to a gene; V was cut back by 0 bases and J by 6 bases. From germline, CDR1 is MNHEY and CDR2 SVGAGI. There are 15 residues in the CDR3. CDR3 nucleotides: TGTGCCAGCAGTTACTCGAGGCAGGGGGCTGATGGCTACACCTTC. Translation: CASSYSRQGADGYTF.

The chain recombines TRBV29-1 with TRBJ2-7, with D perhaps matching TRBD1 or TRBD2 (6 bases each). Trimming left V 7 bases short and J 7 bases short, with 17 bases between. The germline V gene has CDR1 SQVTM and CDR2 ANQGSEA. The CDR3 runs to 12 residues. The CDR3: CSARTGAGEQYF. The DNA for the CDR3 is TGCAGCGCCAGAACGGGGGCAGGGGAGCAGTACTTC.

This clone was seen once. The chain uses TRBV7-8 and TRBJ1-1; 9 nucleotides agree with TRBD1. Germline CDR1 SGHVS, CDR2 FQNEAQ. This CDR3 has 14 amino acids. V was pared by 3 bases and J by 4 bases, with 3 bases of the junction left unmatched. The CDR3 loop is CASSFGQGFTEAFF. CDR3 DNA sequence: TGTGCCAGCAGCTTTGGACAGGGGTTCACTGAAGCTTTCTTT.

The J gene is TRBJ2-2, the V gene TRBV5-1; D is tentatively TRBD1 or TRBD2 (5 bases each). This CDR3 has 13 amino acids. V gave up 5 bases and J gave up 1 base, with 6 bases separating them. Per germline, CDR1 SGHRS and CDR2 YFSETQ. In DNA, the CDR3 is TGCGCCAGCAGGGGGGTGAACACCGGGGAGCTGTTTTTT. It specifies CASRGVNTGELFF.

This rearrangement joins TRBV9 to TRBJ2-3; D unclear. The CDR3 contains 13 residues. CDR1 and CDR2 from the germline V gene are SGDLS and YYNGEE. The germline V and J ends were trimmed by 3 bases and 5 bases, with 10 bases remaining between them. For the CDR3, the DNA is TGTGCCAGCAGCGATGGGGTCGGAGATACGCAGTATTTT. Its translation is CASSDGVGDTQYF.

The chain uses TRBV28 and TRBJ1-2; 8 bases line up with TRBD1. There are 15 residues in the CDR3. Germline V gives CDR1 MDHEN, CDR2 SYDVKM. With 5 bases clipped from V and 5 bases from J, the junction kept 10 bases outside the gene matches. The CDR3 region has the DNA TGTGCCAGCAGTCCTCGGGACAGGACAAAATATGGCTACACCTTC. Amino acid sequence: CASSPRDRTKYGYTF.

V and J are TRBV9 and TRBJ2-5, with 14 bases that match TRBD2. CDR3 length equals 19 residues. After removal of 0 bases from V and 3 bases from J, the junction contained 10 bases not matched to a gene. Germline V gene sequence: CDR1 SGDLS, CDR2 YYNGEE. CDR3 in amino acids: CASSVEIGTSGSVKETQYF. Written as DNA, the CDR3 is TGTGCCAGCAGCGTAGAAATCGGGACTAGCGGGAGTGTGAAAGAGACCCAGTACTTC.

The gene calls are TRBV27 and TRBJ2-3; no firm D call. Germline V gene lookup returns CDR1 MNHEY and CDR2 SMNVEV (reference sequence). V was cut by 7 bases and J by 2 bases, with 19 bases left in between. The CDR3 is 16 amino acids. The CDR3 sequence: CASIRPNGESTDTQYF. CDR3 bases: TGTGCCAGCATAAGACCCAATGGGGAATCCACAGATACGCAGTATTTT.

The chain couples TRBV5-1 to TRBJ1-1; TRBD1 is a possible D gene (5 bases). The CDR3 extends over 14 amino acids. Germline CDR1 and CDR2: SGHRS and YFSETQ. Trimming removed 0 bases at V and 5 bases at J, with 11 bases between. The CDR3 nucleotides read TGCGCCAGCAGCTTGGCCAGGGAATGGACTGAAGCTTTCTTT. This encodes CASSLAREWTEAFF.

About this clone: Within the sample, other DNA sequences also encode this same CDR3. CDR3 sequence reads: CASSFGEQETQYF. The CDR3 bases are TGTGCCAGCAGTTTTGGGGAACAAGAGACCCAGTACTTC. V gene TRBV28 combines with J gene TRBJ2-5; no firm D call. V was trimmed by 3 bases and J by 2 bases, leaving 7 bases between them. CDR1 and CDR2 from the germline V gene are MDHEN and SYDVKM. The CDR3 has 13 amino acids.

J is TRBJ1-6 and V is TRBV7-6; D gene unclear. V gave up 5 bases and J gave up 9 bases, with 14 bases separating them. The CDR3 contains 14 residues. The V gene's germline CDR1 is SGHVS and CDR2 FNYEAQ. The CDR3 DNA follows: TGTGCCAGCAGCCTGGACTCCCTAGGTTCACCCCTCCACTTT. Its translation is CASSLDSLGSPLHF. The full variable domain, with the rest looked up from reference TRBV7-6 and TRBJ1-6, is GAGVSQSPRYKVTKRGQDVALRCDPISGHVSLYWYRQALGQGPEFLTYFNYEAQQDKSGLPNDRFSAERPEGSISTLTIQRTEQRDSAMYRCASSLDSLGSPLHFGNGTRLTVT.

The genes are TRBV9 and TRBJ2-1; D remains ambiguous. The CDR3 spans 15 residues. CDR1 and CDR2 (germline): SGDLS, YYNGEE. V gave up 0 bases and J gave up 6 bases, with 13 bases separating them. The CDR3 region has the DNA TGTGCCAGCAGCGTAGAAGATGACAATATCAATGAGCAGTTCTTC. Protein: CASSVEDDNINEQFF.

The chain recombines TRBV19 with TRBJ1-4; weak D call: TRBD1 (5 bases). The CDR3 is 17 amino acids. Germline V lookup: CDR1 LNHDA, CDR2 SQIVND (reference sequence). Trimming pared 3 bases from V and 7 bases from J, leaving 21 bases between. This CDR3 is CASSMRAGREAREKLFF. In nucleotides, the CDR3 is TGTGCCAGTAGTATGAGAGCGGGCAGGGAAGCCCGTGAAAAACTGTTTTTT.

The chain joins TRBV6-5 to TRBJ2-7; no definite D call. The ends were cut back, 2 bases at V and 6 bases at J, with 8 bases in the middle. The germline gives CDR1 MNHEY, CDR2 SVGAGI. The CDR3 runs 12 residues. This CDR3 is CASSYVGGEQYF. For the CDR3, the DNA is TGTGCCAGCAGTTACGTGGGTGGCGAGCAGTACTTC.

This chain joins TRBV5-1 and TRBJ2-5; TRBD2 might be the D (5 bases). Trimming stripped 4 bases from V and 2 bases from J, with 12 bases between. This CDR3 is 14 amino acids long. CDR1 is SGHRS, CDR2 YFSETQ, per germline. The CDR3 reads CASSPWRGQETQYF. The DNA of the CDR3 is TGCGCCAGCAGCCCGTGGAGAGGGCAAGAGACCCAGTACTTC.

This chain connects TRBV27 to TRBJ1-1; a weak D match, TRBD1 (6 bases). The germline CDR1 and CDR2 sequences are MNHEY and SMNVEV (reference sequence). The CDR3 extends over 15 amino acids. V dropped 2 bases and J dropped 1 base, with 11 bases sitting between them. DNA of the CDR3: TGTGCCAGCAGTTTACCGGGGGCGGGGAACACTGAAGCTTTCTTT. This translates into CASSLPGAGNTEAFF.

The chain employs TRBV28 and TRBJ2-2; 8 positions agree with TRBD1. Germline V lookup: CDR1 MDHEN, CDR2 SYDVKM. Trimming removed 6 bases from V and 1 base from J; junction bases left unmatched: 7. This CDR3 region has 16 residues. This CDR3 is CASSQYRGKNTGELFF. DNA of the CDR3: TGTGCCAGCAGCCAATACAGGGGGAAGAACACCGGGGAGCTGTTTTTT.